Only one count was recorded for the clone carrying this T cell receptor beta chain. Its antigen is still unknown. The data were obtained in a study of OX40 agonist ivuxolimab in advanced cancers. On the study more broadly: Dose-escalation patients were diagnosed with hepatocellular carcinoma, melanoma, renal cell cancer or head and neck cancer. It was permissible to have had prior anti-PD-1, anti-PD-L1 or anti-CTLA-4 therapy, and over 35% had some.

Trimming removed 0 bases from V and 5 bases from J, with 22 bases in between. Germline CDR1 is MRHNA and CDR2 is SNTAGT. The CDR3 contains 18 residues. Produced via immunoSEQ multiplex PCR; TCRdb's table is partial and in-frame only. The sample consists of about 19,000 clones, around 80% of them appearing once. Findings and limits, study-wide: Among patients with partial responses at 0.1-3.0 mg/kg, clonal expansion was among the lowest.

The rearrangement uses TRBV6-4 and TRBJ1-2, with D possibly being TRBD1 (5 bases). The sequences come from CD4+ or CD8+ T cells sorted from blood, collected in a trial of the OX40 agonist ivuxolimab. The TCR originated in an adult with an advanced solid tumor such as melanoma, head and neck, liver or kidney cancer. CDR3 region: CASSDSPPPGVRIYGYTF. The CDR3 DNA reads TGTGCCAGCAGTGACTCACCACCCCCGGGGGTCAGAATTTATGGCTACACCTTC.